Sequencing of this T cell receptor (beta chain) was carried out in a study of cytotoxic CD8 clonotypes in ibrutinib-treated CLL (dated by TCRdb to the early 2020s). In the study overall: The cohort was composed of 11 relapsed/refractory and 15 treatment-naive patients; IGHV unmutated status was identified in some 17 patients. Response samples were taken after a median of roughly 12 months on treatment, ranging from roughly 6 to 36 months. Longitudinal samples were available for 26 of the 86 trial participants. Responses were partial in 25 or so patients and complete in 2; after median about 68 months follow-up, about 15 stayed in remission and about twelve progressed. An average of roughly 250,000 productive templates and approximately 91,000 productive rearrangements was obtained per sample. Every sample from remission and from progressive disease was obtained while the patients were still on ibrutinib. Cryopreserved peripheral blood mononuclear cells were collected before treatment, at response, and at either disease progression or sustained remission.

A MiSeq instrument was used for deep resolution sequencing, which targeted depths ranging from 1 in 1 million up to 1 in 200,000 T cells, with coverage averaging 10x for each clonotype. TCR beta libraries were generated with the immunoSEQ hsTCRB Kit. In the original analysis: ImmunoSEQ Data Assistant and ImmunoSEQ Analyzer were used for data analysis, and V, D and J genes were assigned according to IMGT definitions. Clonality, which ranges from 0 to 1, was calculated by subtracting the normalized Shannon entropy of productive rearrangement frequencies from one. Public clonotype analysis was restricted to overrepresented clonotypes comprising at least 0.05% of each patient's repertoire. Repertoires from 10 to 15 age-matched healthy donors in immuneACCESS were used as clonality controls. TCRdb retrieved this table from immuneACCESS and kept in-frame rearrangements only. Not all clones are present; in checked studies, unresolved V genes account for under half, and no reason is known for the remainder. V, J and clone size reflect that table, while D and trimming were determined from the DNA. For this sample the table gives about 50,000 clones, of which 50% to 65% were detected only once. Roughly a quarter of the sample is held by the ten biggest clonotypes.

This specimen's time point label, interpreted: progressive disease on ibrutinib. Around 1.8 micrograms of genomic DNA were extracted from cryopreserved PBMCs for TCR beta library preparation. High-throughput TCR beta sequencing was performed on longitudinal blood samples from CLL patients receiving ibrutinib monotherapy. The patients took part in an open-label, single-center phase 2 trial of ibrutinib monotherapy. The CDR3 goes from the cysteine to the phenylalanine over 14 residues. The DNA shown is the 42-base CDR3, in frame from base 1. The CDR1 and CDR2 encoded by the germline V gene are SGHDT and YYEEEE. Trimming removed 2 bases from V and 4 bases from J, leaving 13 bases between the germline ends. The research as a whole found: At baseline, clonality was higher than in age-matched healthy donors and showed a strong correlation with circulating CD8+ T-cell counts. Public clonotypes were found to be uncommon and were observed to contract or remain stable during treatment; the increase in clonality was shown to reflect expansion of private clonotypes at ibrutinib response. Sampling times were not matched between patients in sustained remission and patients whose disease was progressing, and lymph node repertoires were not examined. Clonality increased at ibrutinib response, stayed stable in sustained remission, and fell back toward baseline at progression.

This clone was observed a few times. No cognate antigen has been identified for it. The input lacks base qualities; no much larger clone sits a single base away. The rearranged chain carries TRBV5-6 and TRBJ2-7; the D region possibly corresponds to TRBD1 (6 bases align). The TCR was taken from a human donor with chronic lymphocytic leukemia. The sequences come from PBMCs, collected at disease progression, from a patient treated with ibrutinib. The DNA reads as follows: TGTGCCAGCAGCTTCTCGGACAGTCGGTACGAGCAGTACTTC. It translates as CASSFSDSRYEQYF.